Each of the 15 T cell receptor beta chains below was sequenced from the same sample in a study of T cells in Graves' hyperthyroidism and ophthalmopathy. The CDR3 regions of TCR beta were amplified from RNA transcripts. HTBI primers drove first-round RT-PCR of the TCR CDR3. TCRdb used MiXCR to reprocess the multiplex PCR reads, holding one entry per CDR3 protein. The table shows about half a million distinct CDR3 sequences, with around a quarter occurring only once. Sample: blood. These receptors all come from a woman aged 25 to 39 with Graves' ophthalmopathy.

Regarding this clonotype: A much larger clonotype is one base distant, so this may be a read error. V and J are TRBV7-9 and TRBJ1-3; no clear D gene. The germline V and J ends were trimmed by 2 bases and 3 bases, with 2 bases remaining between them. This CDR3 spans 12 amino acids. Germline lookup yields CDR1 SEHNR and CDR2 FQNEAQ (reference sequence). The CDR3 spells CASSLFGNTIYF. The CDR3 nucleotides read TGTGCCAGCAGCTTATTTGGAAACACCATATATTTT.

This clonotype occurred once. The chain combines TRBV7-2 with TRBJ2-7, with D maybe TRBD2 (6 bases). The germline V and J ends were trimmed by 5 bases and 0 bases, with 11 bases remaining between them. CDR3 size: 14 residues. The germline V gene has CDR1 SGHTA and CDR2 FQGNSA. The CDR3 DNA reads TGTGCCAGCAGCGTAGTAGCGGTCTCCTACGAGCAGTACTTC. This translates into CASSVVAVSYEQYF.

This clonotype was counted at least ten times. This chain connects TRBV19 to TRBJ1-1; D gene ambiguous. Germline V CDR1 and CDR2: LNHDA, SQIVND (reference sequence). The CDR3 totals 13 residues. The V and J ends lost 5 bases and 4 bases respectively, with 11 bases between them. The CDR3 nucleotides read TGTGCCAGTAGTCCCCTGGCGGGCACTGAAGCTTTCTTT. It yields the protein CASSPLAGTEAFF.

The rearrangement uses TRBV30 and TRBJ1-1; D gene uncertain. V was trimmed by 0 bases and J by 1 base, leaving 3 bases between them. This CDR3 is built from 12 residues. Germline V lookup: CDR1 GTSNPN, CDR2 SVGIG (reference sequence). CDR3 protein: CAWSVWNTEAFF. Here the CDR3 DNA reads TGTGCCTGGAGTGTTTGGAACACTGAAGCTTTCTTT.

At least ten counts were recorded for this clonotype. This chain connects TRBV19 to TRBJ2-7, with D tentatively TRBD1 (6 bases). V lost 3 bases and J 5 bases, leaving 14 bases between the germline ends. Per the germline V gene, CDR1 is LNHDA and CDR2 is SQIVND (reference sequence). The CDR3 has 14 amino acids. The DNA of the CDR3 is TGTGCCAGTAGTATGCTACAGGGTCACAACGAGCAGTACTTC. Translating it yields CASSMLQGHNEQYF.

The V gene is TRBV2, the J gene TRBJ1-5; D call uncertain. Germline CDR1 and CDR2: SNHLY and FYNNEI. CDR3 size: 13 residues. Between the trimmed V and J ends, which lost 3 bases and 9 bases, there was a span of 12 bases. CDR3 sequence reads: CASSDEGGRPQHF. The CDR3 nucleotides read TGTGCCAGCAGTGATGAAGGCGGGAGGCCCCAGCATTTT. Full variable domain (outside the CDR3, taken from reference TRBV2 and TRBJ1-5): EPEVTQTPSHQVTQMGQEVILRCVPISNHLYFYWYRQILGQKVEFLVSFYNNEISEKSEIFDDQFSVERPDGSNFTLKIRSTKLEDSAMYFCASSDEGGRPQHFGDGTRLSIL.

Many counts were recorded for this clonotype. This rearrangement joins TRBV11-2 to TRBJ1-1; D call uncertain. V lost 1 base and J 0 bases, leaving 6 bases between the germline ends. Germline V gives CDR1 SGHAT, CDR2 FQNNGV. There are 14 residues in the CDR3. This CDR3 reads CASSLATMNTEAFF. The CDR3 region has the DNA TGTGCCAGCAGCTTAGCTACAATGAACACTGAAGCTTTCTTT.

This clonotype was seen many times. The chain recombines TRBV11-2 with TRBJ2-5, with a possible D match to TRBD1 (5 bases). Germline loops: CDR1 SGHAT, CDR2 FQNNGV. The CDR3 length is 14 residues. V shed 5 bases and J shed 5 bases, with 15 bases lying between them. CDR3 loop: CASSPTVLGETQYF. DNA for the CDR3: TGTGCCAGCAGCCCGACAGTGCTCGGGGAGACCCAGTACTTC.

This clonotype was picked up many times. The rearrangement uses TRBV2 and TRBJ1-1; maybe TRBD1 (5 bases). The V gene's germline CDR1 is SNHLY and CDR2 FYNNEI. This CDR3 has 15 amino acids. V dropped 8 bases and J dropped 2 bases, with 18 bases sitting between them. The CDR3 loop reads CASGRRGLQNTEAFF. Written as DNA, the CDR3 is TGTGCCAGCGGGAGAAGGGGACTCCAAAACACTGAAGCTTTCTTT.

This clonotype appeared many times. The chain uses TRBV5-1 and TRBJ1-3, with TRBD1 as a possible D gene (5 bases). The CDR3 consists of 16 residues. Germline values: CDR1 SGHRS, CDR2 YFSETQ. Trimming stripped 4 bases from V and 4 bases from J, with 18 bases between. In nucleotides, the CDR3 is TGCGCCAGCAGCCTATTCTCAGGGAGCGCGGGAAACACCATATATTTT. This gives the protein CASSLFSGSAGNTIYF.

This clonotype was seen a handful of times. The rearrangement uses TRBV10-3 and TRBJ2-3; D is possibly TRBD2 (6 bases). The germline gives CDR1 ENHRY, CDR2 SYGVKD. The CDR3 has 14 amino acids. V was trimmed by 10 bases and J by 2 bases, leaving 16 bases between them. In DNA, the CDR3 is TGTGCCACCCGACTAGGGCTCTTCACAGATACGCAGTATTTT. This encodes CATRLGLFTDTQYF.

This chain joins TRBV28 and TRBJ2-7, with 7 bases matching TRBD1. J gave up 2 bases and V 2 bases, and 12 bases lay outside the gene matches. Germline-derived CDR1 and CDR2 are MDHEN and SYDVKM. This CDR3 has 17 residues. The CDR3 is CASSLLGGTGATYEQYF. The CDR3 nucleotides are TGTGCCAGCAGTTTACTAGGAGGAACAGGGGCAACCTACGAGCAGTACTTC. Full variable domain (remainder filled in from reference TRBV28 and TRBJ2-7): DVKVTQSSRYLVKRTGEKVFLECVQDMDHENMFWYRQDPGLGLRLIYFSYDVKMKEKGDIPEGYSVSREKKERFSLILESASTNQTSMYLCASSLLGGTGATYEQYFGPGTRLTVT.

This clonotype has ten or more counts. The chain joins TRBV6-2 or TRBV6-3 to TRBJ1-1, with a tentative D call TRBD1 (6 bases). The CDR3 is 12 residues long. Germline V gene data show CDR1 as MNHEY and CDR2 as SVGEGT. Trimming removed 5 bases at V and 6 bases at J, with 10 bases between. For the CDR3, the DNA is TGTGCCAGCAGTACAGGGAAACCTGAAGCTTTCTTT. Protein product: CASSTGKPEAFF.

At least ten counts were recorded for this clonotype. The chain carries TRBV10-3 and TRBJ2-2, with D possibly being TRBD1 or TRBD2 (5 bases each). This CDR3 has 16 residues. Germline loops: CDR1 ENHRY, CDR2 SYGVKD. Trimming removed 4 bases from V and 0 bases from J, with 12 bases in between. The CDR3 DNA is TGTGCCATCAGTGTCGGGGCGGCAACGAACACCGGGGAGCTGTTTTTT. Its translation: CAISVGAATNTGELFF.

This clonotype occurred many times. The V call is TRBV6-1, the J call TRBJ2-2; D is undetermined. The CDR3 is 12 residues long. The V end was cut by 7 bases, the J end by 3 bases, with 6 bases between. The germline CDR1 and CDR2 sequences are MNHNS and SASEGT. The CDR3: CASIRYTGELFF. CDR3 coding DNA: TGTGCCAGCATACGGTACACCGGGGAGCTGTTTTTT.